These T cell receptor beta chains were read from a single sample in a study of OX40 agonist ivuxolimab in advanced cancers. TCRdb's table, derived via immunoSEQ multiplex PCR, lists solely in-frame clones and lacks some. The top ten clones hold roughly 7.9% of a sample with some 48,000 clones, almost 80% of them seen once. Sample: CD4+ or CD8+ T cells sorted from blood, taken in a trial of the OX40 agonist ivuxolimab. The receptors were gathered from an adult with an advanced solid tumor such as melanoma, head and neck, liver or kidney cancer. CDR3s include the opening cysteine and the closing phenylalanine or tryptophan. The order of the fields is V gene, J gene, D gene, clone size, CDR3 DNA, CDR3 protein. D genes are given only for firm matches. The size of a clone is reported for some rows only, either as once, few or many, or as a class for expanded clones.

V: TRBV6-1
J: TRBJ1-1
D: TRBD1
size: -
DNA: TGTGCCAGCAGTGAGGGGAGACAGGGCCAAGCTTTCTTT
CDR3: CASSEGRQGQAFF

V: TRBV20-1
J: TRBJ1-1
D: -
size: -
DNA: TGCAGTGCTAGTAGTCACACTGAAGCTTTCTTT
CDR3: CSASSHTEAFF

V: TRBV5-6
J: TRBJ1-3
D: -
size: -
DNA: TGTGCCAGCAGCTTGGGTCGGAACTCTGGAAACACCATATATTTT
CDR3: CASSLGRNSGNTIYF

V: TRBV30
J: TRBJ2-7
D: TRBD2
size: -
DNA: TGTGCCTGGAGGCGAGCGGGAGACCCGACCGAGCAGTACTTC
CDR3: CAWRRAGDPTEQYF

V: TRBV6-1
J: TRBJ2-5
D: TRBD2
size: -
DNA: TGTGCCAGCAGTGAAGGAACAACTAGCGGCCAAGAGACCCAGTACTTC
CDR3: CASSEGTTSGQETQYF

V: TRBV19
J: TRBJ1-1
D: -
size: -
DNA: TGTGCCAGTAGTATAGGGGCGGCGGATGAAGCTTTCTTT
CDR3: CASSIGAADEAFF

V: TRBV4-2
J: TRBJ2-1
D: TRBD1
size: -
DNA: TGTGCCAGCAGCCACCCGGACAGGGCGTTGCACAATGAGCAGTTCTTC
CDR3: CASSHPDRALHNEQFF

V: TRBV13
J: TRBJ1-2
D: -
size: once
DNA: TGTGCCAGCAGCTTAGTTGACCGGGGTATGTATGGCTACACCTTC
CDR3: CASSLVDRGMYGYTF

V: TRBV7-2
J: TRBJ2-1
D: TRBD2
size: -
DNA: TGTGCCAGCAGCCCGAGGGGGACTAGCGGAATCAATGAGCAGTTCTTC
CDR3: CASSPRGTSGINEQFF

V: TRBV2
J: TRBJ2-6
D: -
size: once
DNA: TGTGCCAGCAGGGGCCGCTTCTCTGGGGCCAACGTCCTGACTTTC
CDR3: CASRGRFSGANVLTF

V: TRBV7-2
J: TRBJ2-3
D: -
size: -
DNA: TGTGCCAGCAGCTTAGCGCTTGAGGCAGATACGCAGTATTTT
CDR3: CASSLALEADTQYF